This T cell receptor (beta chain) was observed in a study of spatial heterogeneity in lung cancer. Noted time point: sample taken at primary tumor resection. The sequenced material consisted of unsorted whole RNA from tumor, nontumor lung or frozen PBMC. The V end was cut by 7 bases, the J end by 5 bases, with 17 bases between. The CDR3 has 13 amino acids. CDR1 is SQVTM, CDR2 ANQGSEA, per germline. This clonotype counts as medium-sized. A single record per CDR3 protein comes from TCRdb applying MiXCR to the 5' RACE reads. The sample has 30,000 to 40,000 distinct CDR3 sequences, around 5.2% seen once. The clonotype was recovered from a female donor with early-stage non-small cell lung cancer. The V and J genes are TRBV29-1 and TRBJ2-5; D gene uncertain. The material sequenced was PBMCs, taken at surgery. CDR3 in DNA: TGCAGCGCCGCGGACCGAGTCGGGGAGACCCAGTACTTC. It codes for CSAADRVGETQYF. The entire variable domain, with the rest obtained from reference TRBV29-1 and TRBJ2-5, is as follows: SAVISQKPSRDICQRGTSLTIQCQVDSQVTMMFWYRQQPGQSLTLIATANQGSEATYESGFVIDKFPISRPNLTFSTLTVSNMSPEDSSIYLCSAADRVGETQYFGPGTRLLVL.